These 7 T cell receptor beta chains share one sample of origin, sequenced in a study of blood T cell repertoires in COVID-19. TCRdb keeps only in-frame clones here, not all; method: immunoSEQ multiplex PCR. This repertoire shows approximately 290,000 clones, 80% to 85% found once; its top ten account for 15% to 18%. Specimen: peripheral blood. Source of these receptors: a person aged 70 to 85 with COVID-19, enrolled during active disease.

On this clone itself: Other nucleotide sequences in the sample specify the same CDR3. The V gene is TRBV28, the J gene TRBJ1-1; D might be TRBD1 (6 bases). This CDR3 is built from 11 residues. Germline loops: CDR1 MDHEN, CDR2 SYDVKM. Trimming removed 3 bases at V and 8 bases at J, with 7 bases between. The CDR3 protein is CASSFDREAFF. In DNA, the CDR3 is TGTGCCAGCAGTTTTGACAGGGAAGCTTTCTTT.

The chain has TRBV6-5 and TRBJ1-6; the D gene is possibly TRBD1 (6 bases). The CDR3 is made up of 15 amino acids. Germline V lookup: CDR1 MNHEY, CDR2 SVGAGI. V was cut by 2 bases and J by 6 bases, with 11 bases left in between. The chain's CDR3 is CASSYGGGGNSPLHF. The CDR3 DNA reads TGTGCCAGCAGTTACGGGGGGGGCGGTAATTCACCCCTCCACTTT.

This sequence joins TRBV5-6 and TRBJ2-1, with 12 bases lining up with TRBD1. The CDR3 extends over 16 amino acids. The V segment lost 1 base and the J segment 5 bases; nucleotides outside the gene matches: 4. Germline CDR1 and CDR2: SGHDT and YYEEEE. CDR3 sequence: CASSLLGQGANNEQFF. The CDR3 DNA sequence: TGTGCCAGCAGCTTGTTGGGACAGGGGGCTAACAATGAGCAGTTCTTC.

The J gene is TRBJ2-7, the V gene TRBV9, with D possibly TRBD1 on 6 matching bases. CDR1 and CDR2 from the germline V gene are SGDLS and YYNGEE. The CDR3 is made up of 14 amino acids. The V and J ends lost 4 bases and 7 bases respectively, with 18 bases between them. This CDR3 is CASSSSDSSGEQYF. The CDR3 DNA sequence: TGTGCCAGCAGCTCCTCGGACAGTTCTGGGGAGCAGTACTTC. The full variable domain, its missing parts supplied by reference TRBV9 and TRBJ2-7, is DSGVTQTPKHLITATGQRVTLRCSPRSGDLSVYWYQQSLDQGLQFLIQYYNGEERAKGNILERFSAQQFPDLHSELNLSSLELGDSALYFCASSSSDSSGEQYFGPGTRLTVT.

The chain is built from TRBV7-6 and TRBJ2-6, with 7 bases that match TRBD1. Germline trimming cut 4 bases from V and 2 bases from J; bases unmatched to any gene: 2. The CDR3 spans 15 residues. Germline V gives CDR1 SGHVS, CDR2 FNYEAQ. CDR3 in amino acids: CASSSTGAGANVLTF. CDR3 coding DNA: TGTGCCAGCAGCTCAACAGGGGCTGGGGCCAACGTCCTGACTTTC. The entire variable domain, with the rest obtained from reference TRBV7-6 and TRBJ2-6, is as follows: GAGVSQSPRYKVTKRGQDVALRCDPISGHVSLYWYRQALGQGPEFLTYFNYEAQQDKSGLPNDRFSAERPEGSISTLTIQRTEQRDSAMYRCASSSTGAGANVLTFGAGSRLTVL.

This clone was detected once. The CDR3 region is CASSDSWDRVRLAKNIQYF. The CDR3 DNA reads TGTGCCAGCAGTGACTCATGGGACAGGGTCCGATTAGCCAAAAACATTCAGTACTTC. This chain connects TRBV6-4 to TRBJ2-4; 9 bases are a match to TRBD1. Germline lookup yields CDR1 MRHNA and CDR2 SNTAGT. The CDR3 loop spans 19 amino acids. V trimming: 0 bases; J trimming: 0 bases; junction bases outside the gene matches: 9.

The V gene is TRBV28, the J gene TRBJ1-3; TRBD1 matches 7 bases. Germline-derived CDR1 and CDR2 are MDHEN and SYDVKM. This CDR3 has 14 residues. J gave up 4 bases and V 4 bases, and 4 bases lay outside the gene matches. The CDR3, as DNA: TGTGCCAGCAGTTGGAGGGGGCGCGGAAACACCATATATTTT. Residues: CASSWRGRGNTIYF.